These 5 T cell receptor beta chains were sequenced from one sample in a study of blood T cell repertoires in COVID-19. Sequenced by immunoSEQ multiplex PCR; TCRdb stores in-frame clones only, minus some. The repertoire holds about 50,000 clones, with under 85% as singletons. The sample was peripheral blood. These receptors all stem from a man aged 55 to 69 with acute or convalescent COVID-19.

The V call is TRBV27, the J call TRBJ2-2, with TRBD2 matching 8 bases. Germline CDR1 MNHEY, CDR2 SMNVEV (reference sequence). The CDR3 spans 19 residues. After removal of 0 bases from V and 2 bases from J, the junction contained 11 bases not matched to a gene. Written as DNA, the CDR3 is TGTGCCAGCAGTTTATCACGAAGCGCGCGGGGGGCTAACACCGGGGAGCTGTTTTTT. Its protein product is CASSLSRSARGANTGELFF.

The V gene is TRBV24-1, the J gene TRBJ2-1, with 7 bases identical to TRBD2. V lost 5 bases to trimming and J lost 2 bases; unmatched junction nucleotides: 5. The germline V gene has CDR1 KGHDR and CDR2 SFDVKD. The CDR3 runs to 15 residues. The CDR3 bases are TGTGCCACCAGTGCGCTGGCGGGAGCCTACAATGAGCAGTTCTTC. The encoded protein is CATSALAGAYNEQFF.

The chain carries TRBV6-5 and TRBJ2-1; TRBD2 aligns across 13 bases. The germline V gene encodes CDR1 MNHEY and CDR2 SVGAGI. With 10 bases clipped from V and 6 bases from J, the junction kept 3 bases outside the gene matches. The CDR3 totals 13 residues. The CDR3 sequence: CATRTSGGNEQFF. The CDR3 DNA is TGTGCCACCAGGACTAGCGGGGGCAATGAGCAGTTCTTC.

CDR3: CASSQDGAVVSGNTIYF. The CDR3 DNA is TGTGCCAGCAGCCAAGATGGGGCAGTAGTTTCTGGAAACACCATATATTTT. The rearrangement uses TRBV14 and TRBJ1-3; maybe TRBD1 (5 bases). Germline V gene data show CDR1 as SGHDN and CDR2 as FVKESK. The V and J ends lost 0 bases and 1 base respectively, with 13 bases between them. CDR3 size: 17 residues.

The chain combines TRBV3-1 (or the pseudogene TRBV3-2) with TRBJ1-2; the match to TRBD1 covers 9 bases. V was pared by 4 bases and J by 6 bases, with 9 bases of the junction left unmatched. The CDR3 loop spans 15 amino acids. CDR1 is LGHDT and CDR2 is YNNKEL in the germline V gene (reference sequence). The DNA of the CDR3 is TGTGCCAGCAGCCTGACAGGGGGTGAGGTAGATGGCTACACCTTC. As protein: CASSLTGGEVDGYTF.